The present T cell receptor (beta chain) was sequenced within a study of blood T cell repertoires in COVID-19. Study in general: T cells, B-cell-depleted T cells, or PBMCs provided the cDNA or gDNA that served as material.

Using immunoSEQ multiplex PCR, the repertoire was profiled, and TCRdb retains in-frame clones only, with some absent. Of about 89,000 clones listed, approximately 80% are singletons. Trimming took 1 base from V and 3 from J; bases not matched to a gene: 6. The CDR3 is 17 amino acids. Germline CDR1 SGHAT, CDR2 FQNNGV. This TCR came from a woman of 80 years or more with acute or convalescent COVID-19. The sample comprised peripheral blood. The chain links TRBV11-2 to TRBJ2-1; 10 bases align to TRBD2. The chain's CDR3 is CASSLVAGLADYNEQFF. CDR3 coding DNA: TGTGCCAGCAGCTTAGTCGCCGGACTAGCGGACTACAATGAGCAGTTCTTC.